These 13 T cell receptor beta chains originate from one sample sequenced in a study of blood T cell repertoires in COVID-19. Assay used: immunoSEQ multiplex PCR; TCRdb lists only in-frame clones, some missing. The top ten hold approximately 8.9% of the sample, which has some 41,000 clones, approximately 90% seen once. Sequencing was done on a sample of peripheral blood. These receptors were taken from a woman aged 80 or over with active COVID-19.

V and J are TRBV7-2 and TRBJ2-5, with 13 bases that match TRBD2. This CDR3 contains 17 residues. The trim removed 5 bases at V and 9 bases at J, leaving 15 bases unmatched. In germline, CDR1 is SGHTA, CDR2 FQGNSA. CDR3 DNA: TGTGCCAGCAGCCCGCGGGTGGGGACTAGCGGGGTGAAAGCCCAGTACTTC. It codes for CASSPRVGTSGVKAQYF.

The chain combines TRBV29-1 with TRBJ2-7, with D unresolved. Trimming cost V 6 bases and J 2 bases, with 8 bases left between them. Germline V gene sequence: CDR1 SQVTM, CDR2 ANQGSEA. The CDR3 contains 11 residues. The CDR3, as DNA: TGCAGCGTAGGAGAGACCTACGAGCAGTACTTC. Translation gives CSVGETYEQYF.

The V call is TRBV24-1, the J call TRBJ1-2, with 10 bases matching TRBD1. The CDR3 runs to 16 residues. Germline loops: CDR1 KGHDR, CDR2 SFDVKD. V lost 3 bases to trimming and J lost 7 bases; unmatched junction nucleotides: 10. CDR3 bases: TGTGCCACCAGTGATGCGCAGGGGACAGGGGACTCTGGCTACACCTTC. This encodes CATSDAQGTGDSGYTF.

This clone was counted a few times. The rearrangement links TRBV7-9 to TRBJ1-6; D gene unclear. The CDR3 totals 13 residues. V was clipped by 1 base and J by 13 bases, with 11 bases between them. CDR1 and CDR2 from the germline V gene are SEHNR and FQNEAQ (reference sequence). DNA for the CDR3: TGTGCCAGCAGCTTAGTCGGAGTGCTGCCCCTCCACTTT. It yields the protein CASSLVGVLPLHF.

The V and J genes are TRBV19 and TRBJ1-4; perhaps TRBD1 as D (6 bases). Trimming removed 7 bases at V and 5 bases at J, with 17 bases between. CDR3 size: 15 residues. The germline gives CDR1 LNHDA, CDR2 SQIVND (reference sequence). CDR3 DNA: TGTGCCAGTAACACCCGGGACACCTCAAATGAAAAACTGTTTTTT. Protein: CASNTRDTSNEKLFF.

V gene TRBV6-5 combines with J gene TRBJ2-1, with D maybe TRBD1 (6 bases). The V end lost 4 bases, the J end lost 2 bases, and 9 bases lay between the germline ends. The CDR3 runs 14 residues. The germline V gene encodes CDR1 MNHEY and CDR2 SVGAGI. CDR3 in amino acids: CASSSGTTYNEQFF. The CDR3 DNA reads as TGTGCCAGCAGTTCCGGGACAACCTACAATGAGCAGTTCTTC.

V is TRBV29-1 and J is TRBJ2-2, with unresolved D. The CDR3 is 16 amino acids. CDR1 SQVTM and CDR2 ANQGSEA come from the germline V gene. Trimming took 0 bases from V and 3 from J, leaving 14 bases between them. The CDR3 DNA reads as TGCAGCGTTGAAGATCCTAGAAACCCCTACACCGGGGAGCTGTTTTTT. This codes for CSVEDPRNPYTGELFF.

The chain's CDR3 is CASSQQGATNEKLFF. The DNA for the CDR3 is TGTGCCAGCAGCCAACAGGGGGCAACTAATGAAAAACTGTTTTTT. This sequence joins TRBV2 and TRBJ1-4, with 8 bases fitting TRBD1. Germline V gene sequence: CDR1 SNHLY, CDR2 FYNNEI. The junction had 3 bases not matched to a gene; V was cut back by 6 bases and J by 0 bases. The CDR3 length is 15 residues. The full variable domain, its missing parts supplied by reference TRBV2 and TRBJ1-4, is EPEVTQTPSHQVTQMGQEVILRCVPISNHLYFYWYRQILGQKVEFLVSFYNNEISEKSEIFDDQFSVERPDGSNFTLKIRSTKLEDSAMYFCASSQQGATNEKLFFGSGTQLSVL.

The gene calls are TRBV5-8 and TRBJ2-2; perhaps TRBD2 as D (5 bases). The germline V gene has CDR1 SGHTS and CDR2 YDEGEE. This CDR3 has 15 amino acids. Trimming stripped 2 bases from V and 0 bases from J, with 8 bases between. The CDR3 nucleotides read TGTGCCAGCAGCTTCCGGGGAACGAACACCGGGGAGCTGTTTTTT. This gives the protein CASSFRGTNTGELFF.

In its sample, this clone was seen once. This chain links TRBV2 with TRBJ2-2; 13 positions match TRBD2. The length of the CDR3 is 16 residues. The V segment lost 6 bases and the J segment 5 bases; nucleotides outside the gene matches: 6. Germline CDR1 and CDR2: SNHLY and FYNNEI. The CDR3 DNA reads as TGTGCCAGCAGGACGACTAGCGGGGGGCCTACCGGGGAGCTGTTTTTT. It encodes CASRTTSGGPTGELFF.

This sequence joins TRBV28 and TRBJ2-7; TRBD1 aligns across 9 bases. The CDR3 contains 15 residues. Germline V gives CDR1 MDHEN, CDR2 SYDVKM. Trimming cost V 10 bases and J 3 bases; bases outside gene matches: 13. CDR3 sequence reads: CATYGHRGRLYEQYF. In DNA form, the CDR3 reads TGTGCCACCTACGGCCACAGGGGGCGCCTCTACGAGCAGTACTTC.

The V and J genes are TRBV5-4 and TRBJ2-3; 8 positions agree with TRBD2. Germline values: CDR1 SGHNT, CDR2 YYREEE (reference sequence). The V segment lost 2 bases and the J segment 0 bases; nucleotides outside the gene matches: 5. The CDR3 has 16 amino acids. CDR3 nucleotides: TGTGCCAGCAGCTTACCGGGACTAGGCAGCACAGATACGCAGTATTTT. It codes for CASSLPGLGSTDTQYF.

The V gene is TRBV24-1, the J gene TRBJ2-5, with 8 bases lining up with TRBD1. Germline V lookup: CDR1 KGHDR, CDR2 SFDVKD. This CDR3 contains 16 residues. Trimming removed 5 bases from V and 4 bases from J; junction bases left unmatched: 11. The CDR3 protein is CATSGGVRGPRETQYF. The CDR3 coding sequence is TGTGCCACCAGTGGGGGGGTCAGGGGGCCGAGAGAGACCCAGTACTTC.